This T cell receptor beta chain was recorded in a study of early T cells in non-severe SARS-CoV-2 infection. Study context: Sequencing was performed on bulk RNA from unsorted whole blood, leaving chains unpaired.

The CDR3 covers 12 residues. From germline, CDR1 is LGHDT and CDR2 YNNKEL (reference sequence). In regard to this clonotype: What it binds is unknown. This could be a read error, since a much larger clone is one nucleotide away.

Attached unique molecular identifiers marked individual cDNA molecules. From the 5' RACE reads, TCRdb called clonotypes with MiXCR, one entry per CDR3 protein. The repertoire holds some 87,000 distinct CDR3 sequences, with about 12% as singletons. Regarding the study as a whole: Matching against VDJdb likely underestimated virus-specific expansions, favoring anti-spike CD8.

This clonotype originated in an adult who was a healthcare worker with PCR-confirmed SARS-CoV-2 infection or an uninfected control (not recorded which). This chain uses TRBV3-1 with TRBJ2-3; D is perhaps TRBD1 (5 bases). The end of the DNA fits TRBJ1-5 better, so the J call may be wrong. Specimen: whole blood. CDR3 in DNA: TGTGCCAGCAGCGAACTGACAGATACGCAGCATTTT. This translates into CASSELTDTQHF.